The T cell receptor beta chain described here comes from a study of T cell repertoires in cytomegalovirus infection. The study's findings and limits: The ex vivo response showed dominance by HLA-C-restricted CMV-specific TCR beta clonotypes.

TCRdb analysed the reads with MiXCR anew, one entry per CDR3 protein. The sample has approximately 490,000 distinct CDR3 sequences; roughly 12% are singletons. This clonotype was seen a few times. No antigen is known for it. The TCR comes from a human donor in good health (CMV status not recorded). Some clones in this sample may be carry-over from other donors' samples. Sequencing was performed on PBMCs.

The DNA of the CDR3 is TGCAGCGTTTATCGGGATAGGACCCAGTACTTC. This codes for CSVYRDRTQYF. The chain joins TRBV29-1 to TRBJ2-5; TRBD2 might be the D (5 bases). This CDR3 is built from 11 residues. Germline V gene sequence: CDR1 SQVTM, CDR2 ANQGSEA. V shed 5 bases and J shed 7 bases, with 11 bases lying between them.